One sample yielded the 12 T cell receptor beta chains listed below, sequenced in a study of PD-L1 blockade in urothelial cancer. The table came from immunoSEQ multiplex PCR; TCRdb's copy has only in-frame clones and leaves some out. The sample carries about 76,000 clones, about 90% recorded once. Time point of the sample: pretreatment peripheral blood. Sequencing used PBMCs, obtained around atezolizumab (anti-PD-L1) treatment. These receptors were collected from a man in his 70s with urothelial cancer.

In its sample, this clone was seen once. The CDR3 sequence is CASSLSEGEQYF. For the CDR3, the DNA is TGTGCCAGCAGTTTATCGGAGGGCGAGCAGTACTTC. The chain employs TRBV27 and TRBJ2-7; maybe TRBD2 (6 bases). Germline CDR1 MNHEY, CDR2 SMNVEV (reference sequence). The V end was cut by 0 bases, the J end by 6 bases, with 6 bases between. The CDR3 length is 12 residues.

This clone was seen only once. This chain joins TRBV5-1 and TRBJ2-7; tentatively, D is TRBD1 (6 bases). In germline, CDR1 is SGHRS, CDR2 YFSETQ. V was shortened by 2 bases and J by 9 bases, with 21 bases between the two germline ends. The CDR3 covers 15 residues. CDR3 DNA: TGCGCCAGCAGCTTTCAACTACGAGAAGGGGGTGGGCAGTACTTC. Its translation is CASSFQLREGGGQYF.

The rearrangement uses TRBV28 and TRBJ2-3; possibly TRBD2 for D (5 bases). CDR1 MDHEN and CDR2 SYDVKM come from the germline V gene. The CDR3 has 13 residues. V gave up 4 bases and J gave up 2 bases, with 7 bases separating them. CDR3 bases: TGTGCCAGCAGTTCGGGGTCCACAGATACGCAGTATTTT. Translated: CASSSGSTDTQYF.

This clone came up a few times. The chain links TRBV9 to TRBJ2-2; maybe TRBD1 (8 bases). CDR3 length: 20 amino acids. Trimming took 4 bases from V and 1 from J, leaving 26 bases between them. CDR1 and CDR2 (germline): SGDLS, YYNGEE. This chain's CDR3 is CASSPRQGTTSSGNTGELFF. The DNA for the CDR3 is TGTGCCAGCAGCCCGCGACAGGGGACGACTAGCAGCGGGAACACCGGGGAGCTGTTTTTT.

The chain carries TRBV5-1 and TRBJ2-1, with TRBD1 as a possible D gene (5 bases). The CDR3 consists of 15 residues. Germline CDR1 is SGHRS and CDR2 is YFSETQ. The V and J ends lost 0 bases and 2 bases respectively, with 9 bases between them. CDR3 sequence (DNA): TGCGCCAGCAGCTTGGGTCAGGGAACCTACAATGAGCAGTTCTTC. Translation: CASSLGQGTYNEQFF.

The chain employs TRBV27 and TRBJ2-3; 11 nucleotides align to TRBD2. CDR3 length: 16 amino acids. Trimming removed 2 bases from V and 7 bases from J; junction bases left unmatched: 8. Germline lookup yields CDR1 MNHEY and CDR2 SMNVEV (reference sequence). CDR3 sequence: CASSLGASGGPYTQYF. The CDR3 DNA sequence: TGTGCCAGCAGTTTAGGGGCTAGCGGGGGGCCTTATACGCAGTATTTT.

The chain recombines TRBV7-9 with TRBJ2-1; no reliable D call. CDR1 SEHNR and CDR2 FQNEAQ come from the germline V gene (reference sequence). Deletions cut 7 bases from V and 6 bases from J, with 16 bases between. CDR3 size: 14 residues. CDR3 protein: CASTQAPSSNEQFF. The CDR3 DNA reads as TGTGCCAGCACCCAAGCCCCTTCGTCCAATGAGCAGTTCTTC.

A single count supports this clone. The chain has TRBV5-6 and TRBJ1-3, with TRBD1 matching 7 bases. Germline-derived CDR1 and CDR2 are SGHDT and YYEEEE. V gave up 4 bases and J gave up 2 bases; unmatched junction bases: 9. CDR3 size: 16 residues. The CDR3 region is CASSPTTGATGNTIYF. CDR3 nucleotides: TGTGCCAGCAGCCCGACTACAGGGGCTACTGGAAACACCATATATTTT.

The gene calls are TRBV14 and TRBJ1-1; D unclear. CDR1 is SGHDN, CDR2 FVKESK, per germline. The CDR3 has 14 residues. The ends were cut back, 3 bases at V and 0 bases at J, with 8 bases in the middle. This chain's CDR3 is CASSHGPVNTEAFF. Here the CDR3 DNA reads TGTGCCAGCAGCCACGGTCCCGTGAACACTGAAGCTTTCTTT.

The rearrangement uses TRBV5-1 and TRBJ2-7; D not certain. Germline V gene sequence: CDR1 SGHRS, CDR2 YFSETQ. Trimming pared 0 bases from V and 0 bases from J, leaving 10 bases between. The CDR3 has 15 residues. In DNA, the CDR3 is TGCGCCAGCAGCTTGGGGGCCACGAGCTCCTACGAGCAGTACTTC. Encoded protein: CASSLGATSSYEQYF.

CDR3 amino acids: CASSPPGVLNVGYTF. CDR3 nucleotide sequence: TGTGCCAGCTCACCACCCGGGGTGTTGAATGTCGGCTACACCTTC. The rearrangement links TRBV18 to TRBJ1-2; D gene unclear. Deletions cut 0 bases from V and 8 bases from J, with 16 bases between. CDR3 length equals 15 residues. CDR1 and CDR2 from the germline V gene are KGHSH and LQKENI. Supplemented by reference TRBV18 and TRBJ1-2, the full variable domain reads NAGVMQNPRHLVRRRGQEARLRCSPMKGHSHVYWYRQLPEEGLKFMVYLQKENIIDESGMPKERFSAEFPKEGPSILRIQQVVRGDSAAYFCASSPPGVLNVGYTFGSGTRLTVV.

This clone has only one observation. The V and J genes are TRBV15 and TRBJ2-3; 7 nucleotides align to TRBD2. The CDR3 covers 18 residues. V shed 0 bases, J shed 0 bases, and the junction held 9 bases outside the gene matches. Germline V gene data show CDR1 as LNHNV and CDR2 as YYDKDF (reference sequence). The CDR3 nucleotides read TGTGCCACCAGCAGAGATCCTCTAGCGGTTCGGAGCACAGATACGCAGTATTTT. This encodes CATSRDPLAVRSTDTQYF.